One sample yielded the 16 T cell receptor beta chains listed below, sequenced in a study of cytomegalovirus exposure and HLA in healthy donors. The study ran its PCR with 60 Vbeta and 13 Jbeta primers. The assay was immunoSEQ multiplex PCR, and TCRdb's table has in-frame clones only and misses some. The sample yields around 150,000 clones, roughly four fifths seen once. The specimen was PBMCs. All receptors derive from a middle-aged man in good health and CMV-seropositive.

The chain couples TRBV29-1 to TRBJ2-5; D possibly corresponds to TRBD1 (6 bases). CDR1 and CDR2 from the germline V gene are SQVTM and ANQGSEA. The V gene lost 5 bases and the J gene lost 1 base, with 11 bases spanning the gap. The CDR3 is 13 residues long. The CDR3 loop is CSVSRDIQETQYF. In DNA form, the CDR3 reads TGCAGCGTTAGTAGGGACATCCAAGAGACCCAGTACTTC.

The rearrangement links TRBV6-6 to TRBJ1-1; D is perhaps TRBD1 (5 bases). Germline loops: CDR1 MNHNY, CDR2 SVGAGI (reference sequence). V lost 5 bases, J lost 0 bases, and 7 bases lay in between. CDR3 length equals 13 residues. CDR3 nucleotides: TGTGCCAGCAGTACAGGCATGAACACTGAAGCTTTCTTT. Residues: CASSTGMNTEAFF.

In its sample, this clone was seen a few times. The V call is TRBV7-2, the J call TRBJ2-7; no firm D call. V was shortened by 1 base and J by 3 bases, with 7 bases between the two germline ends. The CDR3 extends over 13 amino acids. Germline CDR1 is SGHTA and CDR2 is FQGNSA. This CDR3 reads CASSLGQIYEQYF. In nucleotides, the CDR3 is TGTGCCAGCAGCTTAGGGCAGATCTACGAGCAGTACTTC. Variable domain in full (rest from reference TRBV7-2 and TRBJ2-7): GAGVSQSPSNKVTEKGKDVELRCDPISGHTALYWYRQSLGQGLEFLIYFQGNSAPDKSGLPSDRFSAERTGGSVSTLTIQRTQQEDSAVYLCASSLGQIYEQYFGPGTRLTVT.

The CDR3 sequence: CASSPTGTPLPYEQYF. CDR3 bases: TGTGCCAGCTCACCAACCGGGACACCCTTACCGTACGAGCAGTACTTC. This chain links TRBV18 with TRBJ2-7; D might be TRBD1 (6 bases). The CDR3 runs 16 residues. CDR1 is KGHSH, CDR2 LQKENI, per germline. The ends were cut back, 2 bases at V and 4 bases at J, with 18 bases in the middle.

The chain links TRBV5-1 to TRBJ2-3; a possible D gene is TRBD2 (6 bases). This CDR3 spans 16 amino acids. Germline CDR1 SGHRS, CDR2 YFSETQ. Trimming pared 4 bases from V and 3 bases from J, leaving 18 bases between. Here the CDR3 DNA reads TGCGCCAGCAGCCCAGGCGGAGGGACCGTAACAGATACGCAGTATTTT. Encoded protein: CASSPGGGTVTDTQYF.

The chain recombines TRBV9 with TRBJ2-2, with D possibly matching TRBD2 (5 bases). The CDR3 has 15 amino acids. Germline CDR1 reads SGDLS; CDR2 reads YYNGEE. V was cut by 0 bases and J by 8 bases, with 14 bases left in between. CDR3 nucleotide sequence: TGTGCCAGCAGCGTAGTTGGAGAGGGATCGGGGGAGCTGTTTTTT. It codes for CASSVVGEGSGELFF.

The CDR3 region has the DNA TGTGCCAGCAGCAGGTACGGGACAGGGATCTTTTATGGCTACACCTTC. This codes for CASSRYGTGIFYGYTF. The chain joins TRBV11-3 to TRBJ1-2; 9 positions match TRBD1. The CDR3 length is 16 residues. V was pared by 5 bases and J by 5 bases, with 12 bases of the junction left unmatched. Germline CDR1 SGHNT, CDR2 YENEEA.

This clone came up a few times. This sequence joins TRBV7-3 and TRBJ1-2, with a possible D match to TRBD1 (5 bases). The ends were cut back, 1 base at V and 6 bases at J, with 15 bases in the middle. The germline V gene encodes CDR1 SGHTA and CDR2 FQGTGA. The CDR3 is made up of 15 amino acids. The CDR3 protein is CASSLMQGGVNGYTF. CDR3 sequence (DNA): TGTGCCAGCAGCTTAATGCAGGGAGGGGTAAATGGCTACACCTTC.

The V gene is TRBV6-1, the J gene TRBJ1-2; 7 bases agree with TRBD1. V was clipped by 0 bases and J by 8 bases; unmatched bases: 12. The germline CDR1 and CDR2 sequences are MNHNS and SASEGT. CDR3 length: 16 residues. DNA of the CDR3: TGTGCCAGCAGTGAAGCGGGACAGAAAGGTATAAAGGGCTACACCTTC. Encoded protein: CASSEAGQKGIKGYTF.

The CDR3 sequence: CASSLVGLLISGNTIYF. The CDR3 DNA sequence: TGTGCCAGCAGCTTAGTTGGCCTCCTTATCTCTGGAAACACCATATATTTT. The chain joins TRBV7-6 to TRBJ1-3; D is undetermined. The germline V gene encodes CDR1 SGHVS and CDR2 FNYEAQ. Trimming cost V 1 base and J 0 bases, with 13 bases left between them. This CDR3 comprises 17 residues.

The chain uses TRBV6-5 and TRBJ1-5, with 8 bases that match TRBD1. This CDR3 has 15 residues. V lost 6 bases to trimming and J lost 2 bases; unmatched junction nucleotides: 6. CDR1 is MNHEY, CDR2 SVGAGI, per germline. The CDR3: CASSRTGLGNQPQHF. The CDR3 DNA follows: TGTGCCAGCAGCCGGACAGGGTTAGGCAATCAGCCCCAGCATTTT.

In this sample, this clone turned up a few times. This rearrangement joins TRBV4-3 to TRBJ1-2, with a possible D match to TRBD1 (5 bases). V lost 1 base and J 5 bases, leaving 11 bases between the germline ends. The CDR3 covers 14 residues. Germline CDR1 and CDR2: LGHNA and YSLEER. CDR3 coding DNA: TGCGCCAGCAGCCAAGGGACAAGGGGATATGGCTACACCTTC. Translated, it gives CASSQGTRGYGYTF.

The chain is built from TRBV6-6 and TRBJ2-3; possibly TRBD2 for D (5 bases). CDR1 is MNHNY, CDR2 SVGAGI, per germline (reference sequence). This CDR3 region has 16 residues. Trimming took off 3 bases at V and 8 bases at J, with 21 bases between the two ends. CDR3 bases: TGTGCCAGCAGTTATATGGGGAGCCCCGCCGTAGGTACGCAGTATTTT. Protein sequence: CASSYMGSPAVGTQYF.

The chain recombines TRBV7-9 with TRBJ1-4; TRBD1 aligns across 9 bases. CDR3 length: 17 amino acids. V lost 5 bases to trimming and J lost 3 bases; unmatched junction nucleotides: 10. The germline gives CDR1 SEHNR, CDR2 FQNEAQ (reference sequence). In nucleotides, the CDR3 is TGTGCCAGCAGCAATACAGGGGGCTCGATGTCTAATGAAAAACTGTTTTTT. This codes for CASSNTGGSMSNEKLFF. Using reference TRBV7-9 and TRBJ1-4 for the parts outside the CDR3, the full variable domain is DTGVSQNPRHKITKRGQNVTFRCDPISEHNRLYWYRQTLGQGPEFLTYFQNEAQLEKSRLLSDRFSAERPKGSFSTLEIQRTEQGDSAMYLCASSNTGGSMSNEKLFFGSGTQLSVL.

The V gene is TRBV4-2, the J gene TRBJ2-7, with 10 bases matching TRBD2. This CDR3 has 15 amino acids. The V and J ends lost 3 bases and 2 bases, in that order; junction bases with no gene match: 4. Germline V gives CDR1 LGHNA, CDR2 YNFKEQ. The CDR3 region is CASSQPGTSAYEQYF. The DNA of the CDR3 is TGTGCCAGCAGCCAGCCCGGGACTAGCGCCTACGAGCAGTACTTC.

This clone was detected only once. This sequence joins TRBV29-1 and TRBJ2-2; 8 bases align to TRBD1. CDR3 length equals 14 residues. Per the germline V gene, CDR1 is SQVTM and CDR2 is ANQGSEA. J lost 4 bases, V lost 7 bases, and 8 bases had no gene match. CDR3 sequence: CSGGQEDPTGELFF. CDR3 nucleotides: TGCAGCGGGGGACAGGAGGATCCCACCGGGGAGCTGTTTTTT.